This T cell receptor beta chain was retrieved from a study of blood T cells in healthy people across ages. There are a few counts of this clonotype. Its specificity is unknown. The second PCR ran roughly 6 to 11 cycles with a sample-barcoded 5' primer and J-beta primers. TCRdb re-called the 5' RACE reads through MiXCR, storing one row per CDR3 protein. The table has some 1,500,000 distinct CDR3 sequences, approximately 39% seen once. Study-level results: Expanded clonotype shifts may have been confounded, as the donors had an unknown CMV status.

V dropped 6 bases and J dropped 0 bases, with 9 bases sitting between them. Germline V gives CDR1 ENHRY, CDR2 SYGVKD. The CDR3 contains 15 residues. The sequencing sample was made of blood. The TCR sequence derives from a woman between 18 and 29 years old in good health. The chain has TRBV10-3 and TRBJ1-6; the D is unclear. The CDR3 nucleotides read TGTGCCATCAGCAGAGATTACTCCTATAATTCACCCCTCCACTTT. The encoded protein is CAISRDYSYNSPLHF.